Sequencing of this TCR beta chain was carried out in a study of identical twins. Study findings and constraints: Twin sharing of out-of-frame TCR alpha was underestimated by models in monozygotic pairs. Surplus twin overlap in beta out-of-frame sequences was less pronounced.

Losses at the gene ends were 3 bases for V and 8 bases for J; bases not matched to a gene: 11. The CDR3 sequence is 15 residues long. CDR1 is GTSNPN, CDR2 SVGIG, per germline (reference sequence). For this clonotype: Its antigen is undetermined.

TCRdb ran MiXCR on the 5' RACE reads and lists one entry per CDR3 protein. The sample includes around 370,000 distinct CDR3 sequences, about 9% of them seen just once. The sequence derives from a woman between 45 and 60 years old in good health. This sequence joins TRBV30 and TRBJ1-4; TRBD1 matches 8 bases. The sample was naive T cells sorted from blood. This CDR3 is CAWSGDGQGREKLFF. CDR3 DNA: TGTGCCTGGAGCGGTGACGGACAGGGTCGGGAAAAACTGTTTTTT.